The T cell receptor (beta chain) described here comes from a study of vaccination effects on CD4 cells after COVID-19. About the study: Each participant was administered two doses of either the BNT162b2 or the mRNA-1273 vaccine.

Study results and caveats: Few convalescent patients, and no early post-infection timepoints, were available to the study. Cross-reactivity toward common cold coronaviruses was confined to only 1 of 255 vaccine-induced clones in healthy vaccinees.

To note about this clone: Antigen unknown.

Viral peptide pool expansion of antigen-specific CD4+ T cells preceded sequencing in the ViraFEST assay. After roughly eleven days in culture, the CD4+ T cells were isolated. Vaccinees lacked prior SARS-CoV-2 infection and tested negative for nucleocapsid antibodies. Days 3 and 7 saw half the medium replaced with IL-2 medium. Germline values: CDR1 MNHEY, CDR2 SVGEGT. The CDR3 contains 14 residues. V lost 0 bases and J lost 7, with 12 bases in between. Sequencing used immunoSEQ multiplex PCR; TCRdb keeps in-frame clones, though not all of them. Of over 45,000 clones detected, roughly 70% appear once; the ten largest clones hold approximately 20%.

The clonotype comes from a human donor who received a COVID-19 vaccine. Sequenced here: CD4+ T cells from PBMCs cultured with SARS-CoV-2 spike peptides, sampled before COVID-19 vaccination. The J gene is TRBJ2-5, the V gene TRBV6-2 or TRBV6-3, with D uncertain. The CDR3 region has the DNA TGTGCCAGCAGTTACTCTAACCTAGTGGTGACCCAGTACTTC. This encodes CASSYSNLVVTQYF.